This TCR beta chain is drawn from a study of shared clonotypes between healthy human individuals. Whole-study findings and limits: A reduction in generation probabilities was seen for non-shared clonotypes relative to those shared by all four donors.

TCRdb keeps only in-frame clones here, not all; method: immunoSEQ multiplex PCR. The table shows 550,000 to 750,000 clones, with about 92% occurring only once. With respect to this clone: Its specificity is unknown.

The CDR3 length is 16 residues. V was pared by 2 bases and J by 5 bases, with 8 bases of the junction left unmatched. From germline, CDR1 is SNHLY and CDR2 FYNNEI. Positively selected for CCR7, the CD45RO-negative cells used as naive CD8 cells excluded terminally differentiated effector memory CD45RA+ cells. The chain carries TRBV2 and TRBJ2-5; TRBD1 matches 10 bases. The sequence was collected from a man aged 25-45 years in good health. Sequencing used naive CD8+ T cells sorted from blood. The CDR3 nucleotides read TGTGCCAGCAGTGAATCTTCGACAGGGGGCAGCGAGACCCAGTACTTC. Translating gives CASSESSTGGSETQYF.